The entry below describes one TCR beta chain. Its specificity is not known. This entry is derived from a study of identical twins. Study-wide findings and caveats: The study found excess low generation probability among twin-shared out-of-frame alpha sequences.

V lost 5 bases and J 9 bases, leaving 17 bases between the germline ends. This CDR3 contains 13 residues. Germline V gives CDR1 DFQATT, CDR2 SNEGSKA (reference sequence). A universal primer site came from template switching; cDNA carried unique molecular identifiers. TCRdb independently ran MiXCR on the 5' RACE reads; one entry per CDR3 protein. Among about 730,000 distinct CDR3 sequences, roughly 20% were seen once, and the ten largest hold about 4.3%. These data also featured in a second study, about T cells expressing NK-cell markers. That paper notes: The CD3+CD56-NKG2C+ fraction of a few donors was also led by these clonotypes. Evidence did not settle whether expanded NKG2C+ T cell clones targeted HCMV.

Material for sequencing was PBMCs. This TCR derives from a woman under 30 in good health. The rearrangement links TRBV20-1 to TRBJ2-1, with D tentatively TRBD2 (7 bases). The DNA of the CDR3 is TGCAGTGCTCCCCGGACTAGGGGGGGTGAGCAGTTCTTC. Protein: CSAPRTRGGEQFF.